These 26 T cell receptor beta chains originate from one sample sequenced in a study of T cell changes during pregnancy in multiple sclerosis. This table comes from immunoSEQ multiplex PCR, and its TCRdb copy is limited to in-frame clones, with some not included. The sample has 85,000 to 100,000 clones, roughly 92% seen once. Sequences were derived from peripheral blood, sampled in the first trimester of pregnancy. The receptor set was obtained from a female donor with multiple sclerosis, enrolled in a pregnancy study.

V and J are TRBV27 and TRBJ2-7, with D tentatively TRBD1 (6 bases). V lost 6 bases, J lost 2 bases, and 11 bases lay in between. The CDR3 sequence is 13 residues long. In germline, CDR1 is MNHEY, CDR2 SMNVEV (reference sequence). DNA for the CDR3: TGTGCCAGCAGGCGACAGGTTACCTACGAGCAGTACTTC. Amino acid sequence: CASRRQVTYEQYF.

The CDR3 sequence is CAAGVSSGNTIYF. CDR3 sequence (DNA): TGTGCGGCGGGGGTAAGCTCTGGAAACACCATATATTTT. The chain carries TRBV30 and TRBJ1-3; D may be TRBD1 (5 bases). The CDR3 is made up of 13 amino acids. Germline loops: CDR1 GTSNPN, CDR2 SVGIG (reference sequence).

The DNA of the CDR3 is TGTGCCAGCAGCGCGGGACTAGCGGGCTACAATGAGCAGTTCTTC. This gives the protein CASSAGLAGYNEQFF. The chain joins TRBV7-3 to TRBJ2-1; 12 bases are shared with TRBD2. The junction had 2 bases not matched to a gene; V was cut back by 5 bases and J by 3 bases. Germline CDR1 is SGHTA and CDR2 is FQGTGA. This CDR3 spans 15 amino acids.

The chain has TRBV7-8 and TRBJ2-1; 8 positions match TRBD1. The ends lost 5 bases at V and 9 bases at J; junction bases unmatched: 9. The CDR3 sequence is 14 residues long. From germline, CDR1 is SGHVS and CDR2 FQNEAQ. CDR3 coding DNA: TGTGCCAGCAGCCTCGGACAGGGATGGGGTGAGCAGTTCTTC. Protein sequence: CASSLGQGWGEQFF.

V is TRBV6-4 and J is TRBJ2-2, with D possibly TRBD2 on 7 matching bases. V lost 4 bases, J lost 4 bases, and 16 bases lay in between. This CDR3 region has 16 residues. Germline CDR1 is MRHNA and CDR2 is SNTAGT. The CDR3 DNA reads TGTGCCAGCAGTGCTACCCCGGCGGGGGCCACCGGGGAGCTGTTTTTT. It encodes CASSATPAGATGELFF.

The chain is built from TRBV7-9 and TRBJ2-2, with a weak D call TRBD2 (6 bases). Trimming left V 7 bases short and J 5 bases short, with 14 bases between. The CDR3 loop spans 14 amino acids. In germline, CDR1 is SEHNR, CDR2 FQNEAQ (reference sequence). The CDR3 DNA is TGTGCCAGCAAGGAGGGCCGGGGGACCGGGGAGCTGTTTTTT. Translating gives CASKEGRGTGELFF.

The chain has TRBV4-2 and TRBJ2-2; D is unclear. V was shortened by 0 bases and J by 0 bases, with 8 bases between the two germline ends. Germline values: CDR1 LGHNA, CDR2 YNFKEQ. The CDR3 spans 16 residues. The CDR3 sequence is CASSQDPPANTGELFF. Written as DNA, the CDR3 is TGTGCCAGCAGCCAAGATCCGCCGGCGAACACCGGGGAGCTGTTTTTT.

This chain connects TRBV18 to TRBJ1-4, with 7 bases identical to TRBD1. The CDR3 consists of 14 residues. The junction had 3 bases not matched to a gene; V was cut back by 3 bases and J by 5 bases. Germline values: CDR1 KGHSH, CDR2 LQKENI. The DNA of the CDR3 is TGTGCCAGCTCACCTCCGGGACAGAATGAAAAACTGTTTTTT. It encodes CASSPPGQNEKLFF.

This chain uses TRBV27 with TRBJ1-5; TRBD1 aligns across 9 bases. After removal of 6 bases from V and 4 bases from J, the junction contained 13 bases not matched to a gene. This CDR3 has 17 residues. Looked up from germline, CDR1 is MNHEY and CDR2 is SMNVEV (reference sequence). The CDR3 sequence is CASSPLLGQGRNQPQHF. CDR3 bases: TGTGCCAGCAGCCCACTCCTAGGACAGGGGAGAAATCAGCCCCAGCATTTT.

The V call is TRBV6-6, the J call TRBJ2-5, with 9 nucleotides matching TRBD2. The V gene end was trimmed by 10 bases and the J gene end by 2 bases; junction bases not matched to a gene: 14. Per germline, CDR1 MNHNY and CDR2 SVGAGI (reference sequence). The CDR3 covers 16 residues. CDR3 bases: TGTGCCATCGCGGGAGGGGGCGAGGGGAGACAAGAGACCCAGTACTTC. Protein product: CAIAGGGEGRQETQYF.

As for this clone: The same CDR3 also results from other DNA sequences found in this sample. The CDR3 bases are TGTGCCAGCAAGGAGGGGACAGGTAATCAGCCCCAGCATTTT. Translated, it gives CASKEGTGNQPQHF. The chain links TRBV27 to TRBJ1-5, with 8 bases lining up with TRBD1. Germline CDR1 MNHEY, CDR2 SMNVEV (reference sequence). With V trimmed by 7 bases and J by 4 bases, 6 bases remained unmatched. The CDR3 has 14 amino acids.

The chain carries TRBV9 and TRBJ2-1; D might be TRBD2 (5 bases). Trimming took off 0 bases at V and 2 bases at J, with 12 bases between the two ends. The CDR3 length is 16 residues. From germline, CDR1 is SGDLS and CDR2 YYNGEE. CDR3 in amino acids: CASSVALASPYNEQFF. CDR3 in DNA: TGTGCCAGCAGCGTAGCTCTAGCTTCGCCCTACAATGAGCAGTTCTTC.

The chain has TRBV30 and TRBJ2-5; D remains ambiguous. Trimming removed 2 bases at V and 2 bases at J, with 21 bases between. CDR3 length: 17 amino acids. The germline V gene has CDR1 GTSNPN and CDR2 SVGIG (reference sequence). The CDR3 loop is CAWSNSFGVVSQETQYF. The DNA of the CDR3 is TGTGCCTGGAGTAATTCGTTTGGAGTAGTTTCGCAAGAGACCCAGTACTTC. Full variable domain (rest looked up from reference TRBV30 and TRBJ2-5): SQTIHQWPATLVQPVGSPLSLECTVEGTSNPNLYWYRQAAGRGLQLLFYSVGIGQISSEVPQNLSASRPQDRQFILSSKKLLLSDSGFYLCAWSNSFGVVSQETQYFGPGTRLLVL.

The rearrangement joins TRBV7-2 to TRBJ2-3; 8 bases line up with TRBD2. There are 16 residues in the CDR3. Looked up from germline, CDR1 is SGHTA and CDR2 is FQGNSA. V was clipped by 2 bases and J by 2 bases; unmatched bases: 6. CDR3 loop: CASSLTSGRNTDTQYF. The CDR3 coding sequence is TGTGCCAGCAGCTTAACGAGCGGGAGAAACACAGATACGCAGTATTTT.

This chain joins TRBV6-6 and TRBJ1-2; the D is unclear. Trimming took 6 bases from V and 8 from J, leaving 16 bases between them. The CDR3 runs 13 residues. Per the germline V gene, CDR1 is MNHNY and CDR2 is SVGAGI (reference sequence). CDR3 bases: TGTGCCAGCAGCGACTCGACGCCGAGAGGCTACACCTTC. Translating it yields CASSDSTPRGYTF.

This clone occurred once. This chain joins TRBV5-6 and TRBJ2-7; possibly TRBD2 for D (6 bases). The CDR3 runs to 15 residues. Germline-derived CDR1 and CDR2 are SGHDT and YYEEEE. Trimming stripped 4 bases from V and 0 bases from J, with 14 bases between. For the CDR3, the DNA is TGTGCCAGCAGCGACCTTAGCGGTGACTCCTACGAGCAGTACTTC. It specifies CASSDLSGDSYEQYF.

The chain carries TRBV6-5 and TRBJ2-1; weak D call: TRBD2 (5 bases). V was trimmed by 6 bases and J by 12 bases, leaving 15 bases between them. Germline V gives CDR1 MNHEY, CDR2 SVGAGI. CDR3 length: 12 residues. The CDR3 coding sequence is TGTGCCAGCAGCAGAGGAGGAAGGGTGCAGTTCTTC. Its translation is CASSRGGRVQFF.

This clone was seen just once. The chain recombines TRBV15 with TRBJ1-1; D unresolved. CDR1 is LNHNV and CDR2 is YYDKDF in the germline V gene (reference sequence). Trimming cost V 2 bases and J 3 bases, with 10 bases left between them. CDR3 length: 14 residues. For the CDR3, the DNA is TGTGCCACCAGCAGACCTGACACCTACACTGAAGCTTTCTTT. This encodes CATSRPDTYTEAFF.

DNA of the CDR3: TGCGCCAGCAGCGGAGGCGGCGGGAGTTCGGCTGAAAAACTGTTTTTT. Its translation is CASSGGGGSSAEKLFF. The chain is built from TRBV5-1 and TRBJ1-4, with D uncertain. Germline V gene lookup returns CDR1 SGHRS and CDR2 YFSETQ. CDR3 size: 16 residues. V lost 4 bases, J lost 7 bases, and 20 bases lay in between.

Only a few counts were recorded for this clone. This chain uses TRBV30 with TRBJ1-1; D might be TRBD1 (5 bases). This CDR3 has 16 amino acids. Germline V lookup: CDR1 GTSNPN, CDR2 SVGIG (reference sequence). The V end was cut by 0 bases, the J end by 5 bases, with 19 bases between. CDR3 sequence reads: CAWSVQVRGRETEAFF. The DNA for the CDR3 is TGTGCCTGGAGTGTACAGGTGCGGGGACGTGAGACTGAAGCTTTCTTT.

The J gene is TRBJ2-7, the V gene TRBV7-2, with a tentative D call TRBD1 (6 bases). Germline V gene lookup returns CDR1 SGHTA and CDR2 FQGNSA. V lost 2 bases to trimming and J lost 3 bases, with 14 bases between them. The CDR3 contains 15 residues. This CDR3 is CASSLTRGPLYEQYF. CDR3 nucleotide sequence: TGTGCCAGCAGCTTAACCAGGGGTCCACTCTACGAGCAGTACTTC.

The chain employs TRBV5-1 and TRBJ2-7; 7 bases are a match to TRBD1. Germline-derived CDR1 and CDR2 are SGHRS and YFSETQ. CDR3 length equals 16 residues. Trimming at V came to 1 base and at J to 0 bases, leaving 7 bases not matched to a gene. The CDR3 sequence is CASSLLTGLPSYEQYF. The CDR3 DNA reads TGCGCCAGCAGCTTGTTGACAGGGTTGCCCTCCTACGAGCAGTACTTC.

The V gene is TRBV5-4, the J gene TRBJ2-7; a weak D match, TRBD1 (5 bases). CDR1 SGHNT and CDR2 YYREEE come from the germline V gene (reference sequence). The CDR3 has 14 amino acids. With 0 bases removed from V and 7 bases from J, the gap between germline ends came to 14 bases. CDR3 nucleotide sequence: TGTGCCAGCAGCTTGGAGGGCAGGGTTGTTGAGCAGTACTTC. This encodes CASSLEGRVVEQYF.

This sequence joins TRBV15 and TRBJ1-2; D perhaps matches TRBD1 (6 bases). The CDR3 has 14 amino acids. V lost 7 bases to trimming and J lost 2 bases, with 14 bases between them. Germline lookup yields CDR1 LNHNV and CDR2 YYDKDF (reference sequence). The CDR3 protein is CATNKLTGNYGYTF. The CDR3 nucleotides read TGTGCCACCAACAAGCTAACAGGGAACTATGGCTACACCTTC.

V usage is TRBV10-3 and J usage is TRBJ2-7; the match to TRBD2 covers 14 bases. Germline CDR1 ENHRY, CDR2 SYGVKD. The CDR3 length is 15 residues. After removal of 2 bases from V and 8 bases from J, the junction contained 5 bases not matched to a gene. The chain's CDR3 is CAISEGTSGRSKQYF. CDR3 nucleotide sequence: TGTGCCATCAGTGAGGGGACTAGCGGGAGATCGAAGCAGTACTTC.

V gene TRBV25-1 combines with J gene TRBJ1-1, with D unresolved. The CDR3 totals 13 residues. The V gene's germline CDR1 is MGHDK and CDR2 SYGVNS. The V end was cut by 4 bases, the J end by 5 bases, with 11 bases between. DNA of the CDR3: TGTGCCAGCAGTGCGGGTAAGGTGACTGAAGCTTTCTTT. It is translated as CASSAGKVTEAFF.